This is a list of T cell receptor beta chains from one sample in a study of Graves' ophthalmopathy and Graves' hyperthyroidism. Each CDR3 protein gets one entry after TCRdb re-called the multiplex PCR reads with MiXCR. The sample has about 380,000 distinct CDR3 sequences, 15% seen once. The sample consisted of peripheral blood. The origin of the receptors is a young woman with stable Graves' hyperthyroidism. The CDR3 runs from the conserved cysteine through the conserved F or W. A D gene is named only where the DNA matches it firmly. Clone size is not always given. Where it is, it says once, few, many or a class for expanded clones.

d_gene | j_gene | v_gene | abundance | CDR3aa | CDR3nt
- | TRBJ1-2 | TRBV6-1 | many | CASSEVQDSGYTF | TGTGCCAGCAGTGAAGTCCAGGACAGCGGCTACACCTTC
- | TRBJ2-5 | TRBV5-5 | few | CASSSGRAGARQETQYF | TGTGCCAGCAGTTCAGGCCGGGCGGGGGCGCGCCAAGAGACCCAGTACTTC
- | TRBJ1-1 | TRBV6-8 | many | CASTVNRWHYTEAFF | TGTGCCAGCACAGTTAATAGATGGCATTACACTGAAGCTTTCTTT
- | TRBJ1-2 | TRBV28 | - | CASRWTENYGYTF | TGTGCCAGCAGATGGACAGAGAACTATGGCTACACCTTC
- | TRBJ1-5 | TRBV10-2 | many | CASSERYQPQHF | TGCGCCAGCAGTGAGCGATATCAGCCCCAGCATTTT
TRBD1 | TRBJ1-6 | TRBV10-2 | many | CASRLGTGKNSPLHF | TGCGCCAGCAGACTCGGGACAGGGAAGAATTCACCCCTCCACTTT
- | TRBJ1-2 | TRBV12-3/TRBV12-4 | - | CASRLQGSNYGYTF | TGTGCCAGCAGATTACAGGGATCTAACTATGGCTACACCTTC
- | TRBJ1-5 | TRBV6-1 | many | CASRSRQSYSNQPQHF | TGTGCCAGCAGGTCGAGACAGTCGTATAGCAATCAGCCCCAGCATTTT
TRBD1 | TRBJ2-2 | TRBV6-1 | many | CASSEGDRATGELFF | TGTGCCAGCAGTGAGGGGGACAGGGCCACCGGGGAGCTGTTTTTT
TRBD1 | TRBJ2-2 | TRBV5-1 | - | CASSPGQGARQTGELFF | TGCGCCAGCAGCCCGGGACAGGGGGCGCGTCAGACCGGGGAGCTGTTTTTT
TRBD1 | TRBJ1-1 | TRBV9 | few | CASSRDRIYTEAFF | TGTGCCAGCAGCCGGGACAGAATTTACACTGAAGCTTTCTTT
- | TRBJ2-7 | TRBV7-9 | few | CASSSKGPGAGEQYF | TGTGCCAGCAGCTCTAAGGGTCCGGGGGCGGGCGAGCAGTACTTC
- | TRBJ2-7 | TRBV19 | many | CASTRGGSHEQYF | TGTGCCAGTACGAGGGGGGGGTCCCACGAGCAGTACTTC
- | TRBJ1-2 | TRBV29-1 | many | CSVRTGYGYTF | TGCAGCGTCCGTACAGGGTACGGCTACACCTTC
- | TRBJ1-5 | TRBV4-1 | many | CASSQETQGQGQPQHF | TGCGCCAGCAGCCAGGAAACTCAGGGGCAGGGGCAGCCCCAGCATTTT
- | TRBJ2-7 | TRBV5-1 | few | CASKGGEGDSSQHF | TGCGCCAGCAAAGGGGGTGAGGGTGACAGTTCGCAGCACTTC
- | TRBJ2-5 | TRBV14 | few | CASSQDPGKGTQYF | TGTGCCAGCAGCCAAGATCCAGGCAAAGGGACCCAGTACTTC
- | TRBJ2-7 | TRBV28 | few | CASGDEQYF | TGTGCCAGCGGGGACGAGCAGTACTTC
TRBD1 | TRBJ1-1 | TRBV9 | many | CASSAQGAVSAEAFF | TGTGCCAGCAGCGCCCAGGGGGCGGTCTCGGCTGAAGCTTTCTTT
TRBD1 | TRBJ2-5 | TRBV10-3 | few | CAISVGGLGETQYF | TGTGCCATCAGTGTAGGGGGCCTTGGAGAGACCCAGTACTTC
- | TRBJ2-5 | TRBV6-5 | - | CASSYFRGQETQYF | TGTGCCAGCAGTTACTTTAGGGGTCAAGAGACCCAGTACTTC
- | TRBJ1-1 | TRBV12-3/TRBV12-4 | - | CAGLTGTLNTEAFF | TGTGCCGGCCTTACCGGGACACTCAACACTGAAGCTTTCTTT
- | TRBJ2-2 | TRBV19 | many | CASSIQGLGTGELFF | TGTGCCAGTAGTATTCAGGGGCTGGGTACCGGGGAGCTGTTTTTT
- | TRBJ1-1 | TRBV20-1 | many | CSARAGTWETEAFF | TGCAGTGCTAGAGCCGGGACATGGGAAACTGAAGCTTTCTTT
- | TRBJ2-7 | TRBV12-3/TRBV12-4 | once | CASSLGGQGQYEQYF | TGCGCCAGCAGTTTAGGAGGGCAGGGACAATACGAGCAGTACTTC
- | TRBJ1-1 | TRBV6-1 | many | CASTRLGTEAFF | TGTGCCAGCACCCGATTGGGCACTGAAGCTTTCTTT
- | TRBJ2-7 | TRBV6-1 | many | CASSEDSSGGEQYF | TGTGCCAGCAGTGAGGACAGTTCAGGTGGCGAGCAGTACTTC
- | TRBJ2-7 | TRBV3-1 | few | CASSQGEWWGSSYEQYF | TGTGCCAGCAGCCAAGGCGAATGGTGGGGGAGCTCCTACGAGCAGTACTTC
TRBD2 | TRBJ2-5 | TRBV12-3/TRBV12-4 | many | CASSLAAGGTGETQYF | TGTGCCAGCAGTTTAGCGGCGGGGGGGACTGGAGAGACCCAGTACTTC
TRBD1 | TRBJ1-1 | TRBV12-3/TRBV12-4 | many | CASSLAEPRQGDEAFF | TGTGCCAGCAGTTTAGCAGAACCCCGACAGGGCGATGAAGCTTTCTTT
TRBD2 | TRBJ2-2 | TRBV12-3/TRBV12-4 | - | CASRKLAGNTGELFF | TGTGCCAGCAGAAAGCTAGCGGGGAACACCGGGGAGCTGTTTTTT
TRBD2 | TRBJ2-5 | TRBV7-3 | many | CASSTLAGVQETQYF | TGTGCCAGCAGCACACTAGCGGGGGTCCAAGAGACCCAGTACTTC
- | TRBJ1-6 | TRBV20-1 | many | CSAGLNSPLHF | TGCAGTGCTGGCCTTAATTCACCCCTCCACTTT
- | TRBJ1-1 | TRBV7-8 | many | CASSRGPTRGAFF | TGTGCCAGCAGCAGAGGACCGACCCGAGGAGCTTTCTTT
- | TRBJ2-7 | TRBV12-3/TRBV12-4 | many | CASSPRRDYEQYF | TGTGCCAGCAGCCCCCGCAGGGACTACGAGCAGTACTTC
TRBD1 | TRBJ2-6 | TRBV11-1 | few | CASSLATGGTTGANVLTF | TGTGCCAGCAGCTTAGCGACAGGGGGCACTACGGGGGCCAACGTCCTGACTTTC
- | TRBJ1-5 | TRBV2 | - | CASSVERRNQPQHF | TGTGCCAGCAGTGTAGAGAGACGCAATCAGCCCCAGCATTTT
- | TRBJ2-5 | TRBV20-1 | many | CSVRYQETQYF | TGCAGTGTAAGGTACCAAGAGACCCAGTACTTC
- | TRBJ2-7 | TRBV11-3 | many | CASSLGDGTVFEQYF | TGTGCCAGCAGCTTAGGGGACGGAACAGTCTTCGAGCAGTACTTC
TRBD2 | TRBJ2-5 | TRBV29-1 | few | CSVEAFERGPDETQYF | TGCAGCGTTGAAGCGTTCGAGCGGGGGCCAGACGAGACCCAGTACTTC
- | TRBJ1-2 | TRBV10-3 | many | CAITQSSTYGYTF | TGTGCCATCACCCAGTCCTCTACCTATGGCTACACCTTC
TRBD1 | TRBJ1-6 | TRBV5-1 | many | CASSRPGQGSPLHF | TGCGCCAGCAGCCGCCCGGGACAGGGTTCACCCCTCCACTTT
- | TRBJ1-2 | TRBV20-1 | many | CSARVVRGYTF | TGCAGTGCTAGAGTTGTCCGTGGCTACACCTTC
- | TRBJ2-7 | TRBV25-1 | many | CASSEAGTLAYEQYF | TGTGCCAGCAGTGAAGCCGGGACACTGGCCTACGAGCAGTACTTC
TRBD1 | TRBJ1-2 | TRBV19 | many | CASSIFSGTGFHGYTF | TGTGCCAGTAGTATTTTCTCCGGGACAGGGTTTCATGGCTACACCTTC
TRBD1 | TRBJ2-7 | TRBV7-8 | many | CASGYRGYYEQYF | TGTGCCAGCGGATACAGGGGGTACTACGAGCAGTACTTC
TRBD1 | TRBJ1-1 | TRBV12-3/TRBV12-4 | - | CASSLGQGGAFF | TGTGCCAGCAGTTTAGGCCAGGGGGGAGCTTTCTTT
TRBD1 | TRBJ1-1 | TRBV7-8 | many | CASSQGEAAEAFF | TGTGCCAGCAGCCAGGGGGAGGCGGCGGAAGCTTTCTTT
- | TRBJ1-6 | TRBV7-2 | many | CASSFGRLLNSPLHF | TGTGCCAGCAGCTTTGGCCGGCTATTAAATTCACCCCTCCACTTT
- | TRBJ2-5 | TRBV24-1 | - | CATSDPSGGETQYF | TGTGCCACCAGTGATCCTTCGGGCGGGGAGACCCAGTACTTC
- | TRBJ2-7 | TRBV15 | - | CATSRDLGYYEQYF | TGTGCCACCAGCAGAGATTTGGGCTACTACGAGCAGTACTTC
- | TRBJ1-6 | TRBV27 | many | CASSFPNSPLHF | TGTGCCAGCAGTTTTCCGAATTCACCCCTCCACTTT
- | TRBJ2-7 | TRBV6-5 | - | CASSYSIRATYEQYF | TGTGCCAGCAGTTACTCGATAAGGGCAACCTACGAGCAGTACTTC
- | TRBJ1-2 | TRBV12-3/TRBV12-4 | many | CASSFTGTADYGYTF | TGTGCCAGCAGTTTCACCGGGACGGCGGACTATGGCTACACCTTC
- | TRBJ2-5 | TRBV12-3/TRBV12-4 | - | CASSRGQSQETQYF | TGTGCCAGCAGCAGGGGCCAGTCTCAAGAGACCCAGTACTTC
- | TRBJ1-6 | TRBV24-1 | many | CATSMRSPLHF | TGTGCCACCAGTATGAGGTCACCCCTCCACTTT
- | TRBJ1-1 | TRBV19 | many | CASSITRGVIAEAFF | TGTGCCAGTAGTATTACGCGGGGCGTAATAGCTGAAGCTTTCTTT